One sample yielded the 5 T cell receptor beta chains listed below, sequenced in a study of T cells after yellow fever vaccination. TCRdb passed the 5' RACE reads through MiXCR, listing each CDR3 protein once. The sample carries approximately 300,000 distinct CDR3 sequences, 8.7% recorded once. The sample here was PBMCs, taken on the day of the first yellow fever vaccination. The receptors shown here come from a man aged 18 to 35 who received the YFV17D yellow fever vaccine.

This clonotype was detected a few times. The chain links TRBV7-2 to TRBJ1-1; D not resolved. This CDR3 has 14 amino acids. The germline CDR1 and CDR2 sequences are SGHTA and FQGNSA. V was shortened by 2 bases and J by 8 bases, with 15 bases between the two germline ends. CDR3 protein: CASSLISMGGEAFF. In nucleotides, the CDR3 is TGTGCCAGCAGCTTAATATCGATGGGTGGCGAAGCTTTCTTT.

The genes are TRBV30 and TRBJ2-3, with TRBD1 matching over 7 bases. Germline-derived CDR1 and CDR2 are GTSNPN and SVGIG (reference sequence). The CDR3 spans 14 residues. Losses at the gene ends were 1 base for V and 2 bases for J; bases not matched to a gene: 3. The CDR3 sequence: CAWSGGTDTDTQYF. The CDR3 DNA reads as TGTGCCTGGAGTGGGGGGACAGACACAGATACGCAGTATTTT.

This clonotype was counted many times. The genes are TRBV12-3 or TRBV12-4 and TRBJ1-2; D not certain. Trimming left V 6 bases short and J 5 bases short, with 7 bases between. The CDR3 covers 11 residues. The CDR3 DNA reads as TGTGCCAGCAGCTATATTTATGGCTACACCTTC. This translates into CASSYIYGYTF.

The chain couples TRBV4-1 to TRBJ2-7, with TRBD1 matching 10 bases. V trimming: 2 bases; J trimming: 4 bases; junction bases outside the gene matches: 14. Germline V lookup: CDR1 MGHRA, CDR2 YSYEKL. CDR3 length equals 18 residues. The CDR3 sequence is CASSQSLFQGQGEYEQYF. The CDR3 DNA reads TGCGCCAGCAGCCAATCTCTATTCCAAGGACAGGGGGAGTACGAGCAGTACTTC.

The chain couples TRBV4-1 to TRBJ2-1, with TRBD2 identical over 12 bases. V shed 0 bases and J 0 bases; nucleotides not matched to a gene: 6. In germline, CDR1 is MGHRA, CDR2 YSYEKL. The CDR3 totals 19 residues. CDR3 region: CASSQEGPGLAGSYNEQFF. CDR3 DNA sequence: TGCGCCAGCAGCCAAGAGGGACCGGGACTAGCGGGCTCCTACAATGAGCAGTTCTTC.